The sequence of this TCR beta chain was determined in a study of tumor and adjacent non-tumor tissue in lung cancer. To note about this clonotype: No antigen is known for it. At one end the junction does not follow the germline gene, possibly because of a read error.

A modified ARM-PCR protocol with three rounds of nested PCR amplified TCRbeta. TCRdb redid the calling of the multiplex PCR reads with MiXCR, one entry per CDR3 protein. The sample yields tens of thousands of distinct CDR3 sequences, approximately 71% seen once. No cell sorting was done before RNA was extracted from the tissue. More than 3 cm separated this lung sample from the edge of the tumor. General study results and limits: Compared with tumor, normal lung showed significantly lower TCR diversity.

Specimen: distant non-tumor lung tissue. This clonotype was sampled from a woman in her forties or fifties with non-small cell lung cancer.

CDR3 amino acids: CTSSLHTYTDTQYF. The CDR3 DNA is TGTACCAGCAGCTTACACACTTACACAGATACACAGTATTTT. V gene TRBV11-2 combines with J gene TRBJ2-3; D gene ambiguous. The length of the CDR3 is 14 residues. Germline CDR1 reads SGHAT; CDR2 reads FQNNGV.